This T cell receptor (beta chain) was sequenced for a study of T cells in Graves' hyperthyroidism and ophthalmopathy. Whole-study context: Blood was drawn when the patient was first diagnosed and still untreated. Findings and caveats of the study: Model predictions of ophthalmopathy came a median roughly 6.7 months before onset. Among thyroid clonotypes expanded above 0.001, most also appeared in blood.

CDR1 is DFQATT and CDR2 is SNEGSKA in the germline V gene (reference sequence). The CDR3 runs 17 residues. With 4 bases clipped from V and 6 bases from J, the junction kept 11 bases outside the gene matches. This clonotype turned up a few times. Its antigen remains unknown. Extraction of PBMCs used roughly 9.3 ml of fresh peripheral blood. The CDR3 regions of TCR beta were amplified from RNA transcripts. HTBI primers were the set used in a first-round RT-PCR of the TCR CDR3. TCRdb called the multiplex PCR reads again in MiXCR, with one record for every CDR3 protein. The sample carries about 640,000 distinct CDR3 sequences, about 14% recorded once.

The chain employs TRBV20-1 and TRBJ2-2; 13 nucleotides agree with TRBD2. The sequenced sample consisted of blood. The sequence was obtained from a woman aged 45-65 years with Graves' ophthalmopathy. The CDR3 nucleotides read TGCAGTGCTAAGACTAGCGGGAGGCCCGAAGGGGCCGGGGAGCTGTTTTTT. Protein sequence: CSAKTSGRPEGAGELFF.